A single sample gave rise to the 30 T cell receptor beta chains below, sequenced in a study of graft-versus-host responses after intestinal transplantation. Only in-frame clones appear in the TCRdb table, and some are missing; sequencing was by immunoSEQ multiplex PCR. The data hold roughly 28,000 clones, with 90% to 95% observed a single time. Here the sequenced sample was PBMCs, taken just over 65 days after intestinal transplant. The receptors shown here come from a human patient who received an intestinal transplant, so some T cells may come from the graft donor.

CDR3: CASSPNGGSSSGANVLTF. The CDR3 DNA sequence: TGTGCCAGCAGCCCAAATGGGGGTTCAAGCTCTGGGGCCAACGTCCTGACTTTC. V usage is TRBV11-2 and J usage is TRBJ2-6, with D perhaps being TRBD1 or TRBD2 (5 bases each). The ends were cut back, 5 bases at V and 0 bases at J, with 17 bases in the middle. CDR1 is SGHAT, CDR2 FQNNGV, per germline. CDR3 length: 18 residues.

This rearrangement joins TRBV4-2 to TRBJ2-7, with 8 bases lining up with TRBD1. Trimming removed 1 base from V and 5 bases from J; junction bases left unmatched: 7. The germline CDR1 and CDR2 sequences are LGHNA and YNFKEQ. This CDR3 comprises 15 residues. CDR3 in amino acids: CASSQAGQGRNEQYF. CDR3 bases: TGTGCCAGCAGCCAAGCCGGACAGGGTCGGAACGAGCAGTACTTC.

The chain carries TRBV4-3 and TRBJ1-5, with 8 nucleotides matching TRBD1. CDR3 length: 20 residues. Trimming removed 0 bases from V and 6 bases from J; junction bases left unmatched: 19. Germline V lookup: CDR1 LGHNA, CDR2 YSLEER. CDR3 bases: TGCGCCAGCAGCCAAGACTTAACTCGAACCGGGACAGGCGGATCTCAGCCCCAGCATTTT. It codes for CASSQDLTRTGTGGSQPQHF.

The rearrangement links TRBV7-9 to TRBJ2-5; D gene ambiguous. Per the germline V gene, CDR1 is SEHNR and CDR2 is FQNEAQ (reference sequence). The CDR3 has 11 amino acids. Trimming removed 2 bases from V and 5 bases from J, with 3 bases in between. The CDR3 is CASSLTETQYF. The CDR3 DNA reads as TGTGCCAGCAGCTTAACTGAGACCCAGTACTTC.

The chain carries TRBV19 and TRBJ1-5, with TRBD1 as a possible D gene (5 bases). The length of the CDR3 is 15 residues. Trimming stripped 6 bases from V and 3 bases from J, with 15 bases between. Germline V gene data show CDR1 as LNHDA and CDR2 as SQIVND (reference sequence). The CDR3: CASSPLRAANQPQHF. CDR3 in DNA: TGTGCCAGTAGCCCGCTCAGGGCTGCCAATCAGCCCCAGCATTTT.

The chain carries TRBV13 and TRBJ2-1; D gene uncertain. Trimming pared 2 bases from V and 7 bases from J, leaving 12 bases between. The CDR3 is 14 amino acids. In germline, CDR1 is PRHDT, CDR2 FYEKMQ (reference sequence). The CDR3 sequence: CASSLRVVTNEQFF. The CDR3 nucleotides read TGTGCCAGCAGCTTACGGGTGGTAACGAATGAGCAGTTCTTC. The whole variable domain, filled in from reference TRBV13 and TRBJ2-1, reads AAGVIQSPRHLIKEKRETATLKCYPIPRHDTVYWYQQGPGQDPQFLISFYEKMQSDKGSIPDRFSAQQFSDYHSELNMSSLELGDSALYFCASSLRVVTNEQFFGPGTRLTVL.

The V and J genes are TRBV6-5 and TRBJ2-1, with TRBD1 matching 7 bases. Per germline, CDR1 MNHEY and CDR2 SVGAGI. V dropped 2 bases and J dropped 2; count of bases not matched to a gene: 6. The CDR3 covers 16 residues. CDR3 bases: TGTGCCAGCAGTTACAGCACAGGGGTGACCTACAATGAGCAGTTCTTC. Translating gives CASSYSTGVTYNEQFF.

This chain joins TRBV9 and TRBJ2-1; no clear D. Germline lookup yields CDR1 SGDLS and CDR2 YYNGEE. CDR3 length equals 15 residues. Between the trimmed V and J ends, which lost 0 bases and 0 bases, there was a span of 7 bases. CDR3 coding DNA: TGTGCCAGCAGCGTAGGTGGGATCTCCTACAATGAGCAGTTCTTC. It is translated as CASSVGGISYNEQFF.

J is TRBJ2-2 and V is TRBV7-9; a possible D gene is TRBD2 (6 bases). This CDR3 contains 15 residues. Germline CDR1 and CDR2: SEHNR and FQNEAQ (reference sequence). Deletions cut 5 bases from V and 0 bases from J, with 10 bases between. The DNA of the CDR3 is TGTGCCAGCAGCCCCAGCGGGTCGAACACCGGGGAGCTGTTTTTT. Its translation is CASSPSGSNTGELFF.

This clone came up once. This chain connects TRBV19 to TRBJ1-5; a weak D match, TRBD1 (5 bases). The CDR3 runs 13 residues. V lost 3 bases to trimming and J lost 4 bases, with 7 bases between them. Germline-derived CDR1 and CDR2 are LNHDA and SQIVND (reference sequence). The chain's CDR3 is CASSIPGNQPQHF. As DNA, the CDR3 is TGTGCCAGTAGTATCCCAGGGAATCAGCCCCAGCATTTT. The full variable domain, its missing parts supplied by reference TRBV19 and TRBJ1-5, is DGGITQSPKYLFRKEGQNVTLSCEQNLNHDAMYWYRQDPGQGLRLIYYSQIVNDFQKGDIAEGYSVSREKKESFPLTVTSAQKNPTAFYLCASSIPGNQPQHFGDGTRLSIL.

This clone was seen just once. CDR3 in amino acids: CASSLNAVGFEQYF. The CDR3, as DNA: TGTGCCAGCAGTTTAAACGCGGTGGGGTTCGAGCAGTACTTC. The V call is TRBV27, the J call TRBJ2-7; no reliable D call. The CDR3 consists of 14 residues. Deletions cut 2 bases from V and 6 bases from J, with 14 bases between. Germline V gene sequence: CDR1 MNHEY, CDR2 SMNVEV (reference sequence).

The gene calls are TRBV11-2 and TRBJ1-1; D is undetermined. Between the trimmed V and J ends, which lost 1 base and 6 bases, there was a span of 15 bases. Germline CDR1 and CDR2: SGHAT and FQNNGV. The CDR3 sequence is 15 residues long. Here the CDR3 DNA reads TGTGCCAGCAGCTTAGTATTGGGCCTTCGAGCTGAAGCTTTCTTT. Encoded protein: CASSLVLGLRAEAFF.

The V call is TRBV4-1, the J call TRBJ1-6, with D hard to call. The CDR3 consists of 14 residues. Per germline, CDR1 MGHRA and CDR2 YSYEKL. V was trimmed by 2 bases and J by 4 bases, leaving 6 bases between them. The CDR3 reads CASSQNGYNSPLHF. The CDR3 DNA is TGCGCCAGCAGCCAAAATGGGTATAATTCACCCCTCCACTTT.

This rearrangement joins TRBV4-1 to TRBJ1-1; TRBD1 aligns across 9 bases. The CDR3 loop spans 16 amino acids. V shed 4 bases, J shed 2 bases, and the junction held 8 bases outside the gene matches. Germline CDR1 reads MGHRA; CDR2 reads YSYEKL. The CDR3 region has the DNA TGCGCCAGCAGCCTCCTGGGACAGGGATCCAACACTGAAGCTTTCTTT. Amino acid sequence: CASSLLGQGSNTEAFF.

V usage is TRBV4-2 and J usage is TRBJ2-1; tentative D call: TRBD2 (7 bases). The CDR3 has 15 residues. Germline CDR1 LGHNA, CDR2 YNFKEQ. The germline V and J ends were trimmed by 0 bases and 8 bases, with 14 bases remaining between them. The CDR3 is CASSQESWGGYEQFF. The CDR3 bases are TGTGCCAGCAGCCAAGAGAGTTGGGGGGGCTATGAGCAGTTCTTC.

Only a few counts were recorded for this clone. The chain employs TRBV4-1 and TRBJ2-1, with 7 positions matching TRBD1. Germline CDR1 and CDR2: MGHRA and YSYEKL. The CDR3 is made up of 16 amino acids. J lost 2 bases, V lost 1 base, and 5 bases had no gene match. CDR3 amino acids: CASSQGQGPTYNEQFF. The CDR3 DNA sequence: TGCGCCAGCAGCCAAGGACAGGGCCCCACCTACAATGAGCAGTTCTTC.

The CDR3 nucleotides are TGTGCCAGTAGTAGGATACTAGCGGGAGGTGAGCAGTACTTC. This codes for CASSRILAGGEQYF. The chain uses TRBV19 and TRBJ2-7, with 12 bases identical to TRBD2. The CDR3 runs to 14 residues. CDR1 is LNHDA, CDR2 SQIVND, per germline (reference sequence). V gave up 4 bases and J gave up 7 bases; unmatched junction bases: 5.

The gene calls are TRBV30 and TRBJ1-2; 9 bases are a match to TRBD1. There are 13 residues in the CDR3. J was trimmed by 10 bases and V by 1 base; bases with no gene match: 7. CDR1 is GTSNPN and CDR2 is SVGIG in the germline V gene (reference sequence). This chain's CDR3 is CAWSAGTGNSYTF. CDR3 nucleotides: TGTGCCTGGAGTGCGGGGACAGGGAACTCCTACACCTTC.

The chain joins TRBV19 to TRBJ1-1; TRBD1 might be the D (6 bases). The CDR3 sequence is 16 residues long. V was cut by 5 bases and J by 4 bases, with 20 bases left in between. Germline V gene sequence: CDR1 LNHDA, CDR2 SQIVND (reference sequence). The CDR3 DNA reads TGTGCCAGTAGTGAACAGGGACCATTAGAACCCACTGAAGCTTTCTTT. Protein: CASSEQGPLEPTEAFF.

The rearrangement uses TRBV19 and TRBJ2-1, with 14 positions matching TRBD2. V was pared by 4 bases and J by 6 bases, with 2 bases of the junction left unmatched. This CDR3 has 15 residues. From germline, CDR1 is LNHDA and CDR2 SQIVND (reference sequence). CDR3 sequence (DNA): TGTGCCAGTAGTACCGGACTAGCGGGAGGCAATGAGCAGTTCTTC. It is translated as CASSTGLAGGNEQFF.

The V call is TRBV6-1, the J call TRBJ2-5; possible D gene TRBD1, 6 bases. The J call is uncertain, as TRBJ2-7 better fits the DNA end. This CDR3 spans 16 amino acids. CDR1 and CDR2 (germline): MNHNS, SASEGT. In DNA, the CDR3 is TGTGCCAGCAGTGAGGGGGCAGCGACCGGAACCTACGAGCAGTACTTC. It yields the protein CASSEGAATGTYEQYF.

CDR3 in amino acids: CASSQDLDTLNTEAFF. The CDR3 nucleotides read TGTGCCAGCAGCCAAGATTTGGACACCTTGAACACTGAAGCTTTCTTT. The chain combines TRBV4-2 with TRBJ1-1; TRBD1 might be the D (5 bases). V lost 0 bases and J 0 bases, leaving 11 bases between the germline ends. Per germline, CDR1 LGHNA and CDR2 YNFKEQ. The CDR3 has 16 amino acids.

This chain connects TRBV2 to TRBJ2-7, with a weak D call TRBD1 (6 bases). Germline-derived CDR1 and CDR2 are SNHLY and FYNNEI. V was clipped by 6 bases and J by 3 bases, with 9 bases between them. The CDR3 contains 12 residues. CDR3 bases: TGTGCCAGCAGAGTGGACAGCTACGAGCAGTACTTC. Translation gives CASRVDSYEQYF.

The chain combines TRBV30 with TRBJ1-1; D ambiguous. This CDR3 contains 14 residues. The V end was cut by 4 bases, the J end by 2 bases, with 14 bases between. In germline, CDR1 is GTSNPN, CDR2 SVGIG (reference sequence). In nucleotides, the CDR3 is TGTGCCTGGACATTCGGGCAGACAAACACTGAAGCTTTCTTT. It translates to CAWTFGQTNTEAFF.

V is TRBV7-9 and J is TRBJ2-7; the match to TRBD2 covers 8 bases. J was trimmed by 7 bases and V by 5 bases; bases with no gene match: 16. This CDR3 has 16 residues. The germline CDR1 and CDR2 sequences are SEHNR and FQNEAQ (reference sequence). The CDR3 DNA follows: TGTGCCAGCAGCCCCGCGGAAGCGGGAGTCCGGTTGGAGCAGTACTTC. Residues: CASSPAEAGVRLEQYF.

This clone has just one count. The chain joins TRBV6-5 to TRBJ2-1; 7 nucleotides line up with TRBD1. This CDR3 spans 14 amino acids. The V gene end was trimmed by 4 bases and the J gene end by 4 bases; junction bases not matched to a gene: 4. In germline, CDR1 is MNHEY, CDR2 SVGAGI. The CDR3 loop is CASSSRDRYNEQFF. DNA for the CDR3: TGTGCCAGCAGTTCCCGGGACAGATACAATGAGCAGTTCTTC.

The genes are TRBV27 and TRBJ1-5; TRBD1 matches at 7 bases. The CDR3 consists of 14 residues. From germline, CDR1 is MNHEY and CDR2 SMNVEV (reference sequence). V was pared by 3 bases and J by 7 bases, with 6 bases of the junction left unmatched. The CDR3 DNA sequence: TGTGCCAGCAGTTTGGGAGGGGGCTGGCAGCCCCAGCATTTT. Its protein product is CASSLGGGWQPQHF.

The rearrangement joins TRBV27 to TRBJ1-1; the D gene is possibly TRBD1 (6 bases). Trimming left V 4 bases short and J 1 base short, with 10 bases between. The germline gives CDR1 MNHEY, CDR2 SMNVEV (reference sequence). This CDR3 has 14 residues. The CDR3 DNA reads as TGTGCCAGCAGTTGGGGGGCGGGGAACACTGAAGCTTTCTTT. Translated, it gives CASSWGAGNTEAFF.

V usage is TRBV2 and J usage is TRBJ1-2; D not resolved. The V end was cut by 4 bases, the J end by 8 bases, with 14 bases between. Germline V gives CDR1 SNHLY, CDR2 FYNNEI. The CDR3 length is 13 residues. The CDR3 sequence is CASSVSRAYGYTF. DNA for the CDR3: TGTGCCAGCAGTGTATCCCGGGCTTACGGCTACACCTTC.

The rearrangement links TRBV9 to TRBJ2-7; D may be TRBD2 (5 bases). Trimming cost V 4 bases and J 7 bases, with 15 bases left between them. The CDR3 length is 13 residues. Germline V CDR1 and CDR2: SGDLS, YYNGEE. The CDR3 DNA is TGTGCCAGCAGCCCCCCAGCGGCACAAGAGCAGTACTTC. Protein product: CASSPPAAQEQYF. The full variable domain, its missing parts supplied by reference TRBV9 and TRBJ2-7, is DSGVTQTPKHLITATGQRVTLRCSPRSGDLSVYWYQQSLDQGLQFLIQYYNGEERAKGNILERFSAQQFPDLHSELNLSSLELGDSALYFCASSPPAAQEQYFGPGTRLTVT.